This T cell receptor (beta chain) appears in the sequencing data of a study of Ad26.COV2.S vaccination and SARS-CoV-2 variants. Study information: Intramuscular Ad26.COV2.S doses were given once or twice, 56 days apart. Study-level points and caveats: Analyses that measured TCR breadth and depth may have underestimated total T cell responses.

The treatment here: about 20 received Ad26.COV2.S at low or high dose, single or two shots; roughly 5 received placebo; per-sample allocation not given. Following the first vaccine or placebo injection, samples were taken on day 63. Within Boston, the person who donated was an adult of 18-55 years. Wuhan-strain spike was delivered by a replication-incompetent Ad26 vector. Method: immunoSEQ multiplex PCR; TCRdb's copy keeps in-frame clones and lacks some. The repertoire holds about 260,000 clones, around nine tenths seen once, with 2.9% in the top ten. In regard to this clone: Its antigen is not identified.

Germline CDR1 is MNHNY and CDR2 is SVGAGI (reference sequence). Trimming shortened V by 6 bases and J by 3 bases, and 10 bases separated the two germline ends. The CDR3 extends over 13 amino acids. Sequenced here: peripheral blood, sampled in a trial of Ad26.COV2.S vaccine versus placebo. The chain carries TRBV6-6 and TRBJ2-3, with D possibly TRBD1 on 5 matching bases. The TCR sequence derives from a person aged 18 to 59 who received the Ad26.COV2.S COVID-19 vaccine or a placebo. CDR3 DNA sequence: TGTGCCAGCAGCCCAGGGAAGACAGATACGCAGTATTTT. Translated: CASSPGKTDTQYF.